There are a few counts of the clone carrying this T cell receptor beta chain. What it recognizes is unknown. The CDR3 sequence is 21 residues long. CDR1 and CDR2 from the germline V gene are KGHSH and LQKENI. After removal of 3 bases from V and 0 bases from J, the junction contained 14 bases not matched to a gene. 5'-RACE, quantitative and with molecular barcodes, yielded the TCR beta libraries. Each CDR3 protein is one row after TCRdb ran MiXCR on the 5' RACE reads. The data contain roughly 700,000 distinct CDR3 sequences, under 20% of them singletons. The data derive from a study of CD8 T cells in ankylosing spondylitis. General study findings and limits: Made up of 7 to 9 highly homologous variants, a TCR beta motif appeared characteristic of ankylosing spondylitis blood.

The sequence was collected from a male donor with ankylosing spondylitis. The chain has TRBV18 and TRBJ2-6, with TRBD1 identical over 10 bases. The sample taken for sequencing was blood, either unsorted or a sorted T cell fraction (not recorded which). CDR3 in DNA: TGTGCCAGCTCACCCCTTCCCCCCGGGACAGGGGTCCTCTCTGGGGCCAACGTCCTGACTTTC. It translates to CASSPLPPGTGVLSGANVLTF.